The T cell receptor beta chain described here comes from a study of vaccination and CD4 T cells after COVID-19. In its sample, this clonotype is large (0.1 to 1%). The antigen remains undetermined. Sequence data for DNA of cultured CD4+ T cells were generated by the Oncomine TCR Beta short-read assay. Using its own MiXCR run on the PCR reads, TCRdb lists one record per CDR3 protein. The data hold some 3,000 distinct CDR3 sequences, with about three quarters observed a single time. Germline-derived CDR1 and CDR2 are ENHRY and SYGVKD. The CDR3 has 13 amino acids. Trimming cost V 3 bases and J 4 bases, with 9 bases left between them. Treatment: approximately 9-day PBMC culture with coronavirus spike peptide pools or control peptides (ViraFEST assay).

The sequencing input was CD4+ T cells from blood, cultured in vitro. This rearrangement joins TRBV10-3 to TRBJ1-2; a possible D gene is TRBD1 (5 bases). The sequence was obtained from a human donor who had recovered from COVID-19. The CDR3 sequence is CAISDKGPYGYTF. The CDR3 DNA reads TGTGCCATCAGTGACAAGGGGCCCTATGGCTACACCTTC.